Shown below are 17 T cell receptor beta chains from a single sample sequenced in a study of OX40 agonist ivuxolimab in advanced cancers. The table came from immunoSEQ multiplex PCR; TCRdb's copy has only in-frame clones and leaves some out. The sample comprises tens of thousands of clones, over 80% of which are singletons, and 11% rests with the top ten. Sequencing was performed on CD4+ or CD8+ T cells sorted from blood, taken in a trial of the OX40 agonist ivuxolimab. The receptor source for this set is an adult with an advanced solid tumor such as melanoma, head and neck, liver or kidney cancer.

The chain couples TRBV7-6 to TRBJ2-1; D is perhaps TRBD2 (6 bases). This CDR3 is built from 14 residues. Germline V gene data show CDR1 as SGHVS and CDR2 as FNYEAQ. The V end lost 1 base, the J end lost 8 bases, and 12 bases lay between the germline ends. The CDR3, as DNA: TGTGCCAGCAGCTTAGGTCGGGAGTTGTATGAGCAGTTCTTC. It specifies CASSLGRELYEQFF. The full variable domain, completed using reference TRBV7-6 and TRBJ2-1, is GAGVSQSPRYKVTKRGQDVALRCDPISGHVSLYWYRQALGQGPEFLTYFNYEAQQDKSGLPNDRFSAERPEGSISTLTIQRTEQRDSAMYRCASSLGRELYEQFFGPGTRLTVL.

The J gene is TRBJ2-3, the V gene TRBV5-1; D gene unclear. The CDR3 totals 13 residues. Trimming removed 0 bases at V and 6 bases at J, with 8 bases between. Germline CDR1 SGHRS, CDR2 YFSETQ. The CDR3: CASSLVPRDTQYF. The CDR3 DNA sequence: TGCGCCAGCAGCTTGGTCCCACGGGATACGCAGTATTTT.

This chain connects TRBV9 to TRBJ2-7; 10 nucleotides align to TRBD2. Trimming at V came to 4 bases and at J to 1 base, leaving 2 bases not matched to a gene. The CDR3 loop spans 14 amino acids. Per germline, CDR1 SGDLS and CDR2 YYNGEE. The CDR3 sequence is CASSRLAGSYEQYF. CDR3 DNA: TGTGCCAGCAGCAGACTAGCGGGTTCCTACGAGCAGTACTTC.

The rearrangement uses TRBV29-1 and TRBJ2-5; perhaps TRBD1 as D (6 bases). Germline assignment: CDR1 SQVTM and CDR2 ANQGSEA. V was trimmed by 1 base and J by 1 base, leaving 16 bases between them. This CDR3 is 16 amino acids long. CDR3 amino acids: CSVEGWDTPFQETQYF. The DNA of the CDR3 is TGCAGCGTTGAAGGTTGGGACACACCCTTCCAAGAGACCCAGTACTTC.

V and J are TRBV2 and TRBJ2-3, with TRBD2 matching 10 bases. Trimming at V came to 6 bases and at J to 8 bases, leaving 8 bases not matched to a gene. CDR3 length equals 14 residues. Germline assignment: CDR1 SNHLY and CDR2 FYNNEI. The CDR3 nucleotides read TGTGCCAGCAGCCGACTAGCGGGTGGGGGTACGCAGTATTTT. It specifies CASSRLAGGGTQYF.

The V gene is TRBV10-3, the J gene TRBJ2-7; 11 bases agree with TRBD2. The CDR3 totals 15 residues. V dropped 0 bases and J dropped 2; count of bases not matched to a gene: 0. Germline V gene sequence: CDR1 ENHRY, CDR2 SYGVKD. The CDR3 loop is CAISESTSGAYEQYV. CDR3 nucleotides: TGTGCCATCAGTGAGTCGACTAGCGGGGCCTACGAGCAGTACGTC.

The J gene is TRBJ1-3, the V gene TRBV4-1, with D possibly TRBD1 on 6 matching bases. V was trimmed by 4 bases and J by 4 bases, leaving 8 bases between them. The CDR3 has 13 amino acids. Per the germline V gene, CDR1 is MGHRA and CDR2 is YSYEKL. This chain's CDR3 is CASSPGHGNTIYF. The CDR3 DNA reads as TGCGCCAGCAGCCCGGGACACGGAAACACCATATATTTT.

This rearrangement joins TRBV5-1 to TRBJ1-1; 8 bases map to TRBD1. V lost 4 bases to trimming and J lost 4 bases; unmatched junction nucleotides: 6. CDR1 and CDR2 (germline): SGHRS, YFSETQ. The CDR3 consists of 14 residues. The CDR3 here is CASSHDGQGTEAFF. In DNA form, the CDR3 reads TGCGCCAGCAGCCATGACGGACAGGGCACTGAAGCTTTCTTT.

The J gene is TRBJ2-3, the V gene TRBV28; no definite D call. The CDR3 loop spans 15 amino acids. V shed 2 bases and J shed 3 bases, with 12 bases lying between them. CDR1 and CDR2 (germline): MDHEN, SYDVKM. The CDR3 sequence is CASSLPLQRTDTQYF. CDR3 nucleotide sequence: TGTGCCAGCAGTTTACCTCTTCAGAGAACAGATACGCAGTATTTT. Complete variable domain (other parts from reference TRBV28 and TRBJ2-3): DVKVTQSSRYLVKRTGEKVFLECVQDMDHENMFWYRQDPGLGLRLIYFSYDVKMKEKGDIPEGYSVSREKKERFSLILESASTNQTSMYLCASSLPLQRTDTQYFGPGTRLTVL.

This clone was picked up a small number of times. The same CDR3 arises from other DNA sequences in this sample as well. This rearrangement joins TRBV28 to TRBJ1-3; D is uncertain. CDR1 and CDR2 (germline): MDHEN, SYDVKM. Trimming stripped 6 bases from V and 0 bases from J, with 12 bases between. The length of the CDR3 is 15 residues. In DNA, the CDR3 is TGTGCCAGCAGCCCCGCGGGCGACTCTGGAAACACCATATATTTT. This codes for CASSPAGDSGNTIYF. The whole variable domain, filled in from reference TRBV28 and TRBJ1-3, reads DVKVTQSSRYLVKRTGEKVFLECVQDMDHENMFWYRQDPGLGLRLIYFSYDVKMKEKGDIPEGYSVSREKKERFSLILESASTNQTSMYLCASSPAGDSGNTIYFGEGSWLTVV.

CDR3 loop: CASSFLAGARNEQFF. The DNA for the CDR3 is TGCGCCAGCAGCTTCCTAGCGGGAGCCAGGAATGAGCAGTTCTTC. The chain is built from TRBV5-1 and TRBJ2-1; 10 bases agree with TRBD2. This CDR3 has 15 amino acids. Germline loops: CDR1 SGHRS, CDR2 YFSETQ. The J segment lost 7 bases and the V segment lost 2 bases, leaving 6 bases of the junction unmatched.

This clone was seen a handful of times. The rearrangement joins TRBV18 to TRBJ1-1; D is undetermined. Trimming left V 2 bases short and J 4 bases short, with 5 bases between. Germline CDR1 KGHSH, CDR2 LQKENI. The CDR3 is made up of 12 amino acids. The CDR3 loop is CASSPKGTEAFF. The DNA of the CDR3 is TGTGCCAGCTCACCAAAGGGCACTGAAGCTTTCTTT.

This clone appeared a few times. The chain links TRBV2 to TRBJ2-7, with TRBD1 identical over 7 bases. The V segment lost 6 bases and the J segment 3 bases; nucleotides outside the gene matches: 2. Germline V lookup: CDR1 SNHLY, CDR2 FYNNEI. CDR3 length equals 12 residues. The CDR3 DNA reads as TGTGCCAGCAGGGGGGACAGCTACGAGCAGTACGTC. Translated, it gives CASRGDSYEQYV.

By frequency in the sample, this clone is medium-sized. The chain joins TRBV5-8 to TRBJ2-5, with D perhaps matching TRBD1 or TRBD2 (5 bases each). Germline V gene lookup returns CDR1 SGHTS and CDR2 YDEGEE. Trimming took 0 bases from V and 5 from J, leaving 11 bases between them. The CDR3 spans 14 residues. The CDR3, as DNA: TGTGCCAGCAGCTTGGAGACGGGGACGGAGACCCAGTACTTC. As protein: CASSLETGTETQYF.

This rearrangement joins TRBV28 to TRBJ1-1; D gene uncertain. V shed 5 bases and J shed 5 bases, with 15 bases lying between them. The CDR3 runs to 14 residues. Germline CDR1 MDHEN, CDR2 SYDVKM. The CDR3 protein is CASSGRMGWTEAFF. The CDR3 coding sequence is TGTGCCAGCAGTGGTCGAATGGGGTGGACTGAAGCTTTCTTT.

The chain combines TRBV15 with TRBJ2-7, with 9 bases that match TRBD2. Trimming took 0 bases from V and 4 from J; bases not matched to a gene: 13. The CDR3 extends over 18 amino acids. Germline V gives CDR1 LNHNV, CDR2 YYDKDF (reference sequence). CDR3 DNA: TGTGCCACCAGCAGAGATTCCCCCTATAGCGGGGGCCTTTACGAGCAGTACTTC. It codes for CATSRDSPYSGGLYEQYF.

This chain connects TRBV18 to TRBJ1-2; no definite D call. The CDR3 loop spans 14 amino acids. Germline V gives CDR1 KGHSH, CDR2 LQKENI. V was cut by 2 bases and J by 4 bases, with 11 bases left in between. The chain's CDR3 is CASSPGLGTYGYTF. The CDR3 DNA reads TGTGCCAGCTCACCAGGACTGGGCACCTATGGCTACACCTTC.